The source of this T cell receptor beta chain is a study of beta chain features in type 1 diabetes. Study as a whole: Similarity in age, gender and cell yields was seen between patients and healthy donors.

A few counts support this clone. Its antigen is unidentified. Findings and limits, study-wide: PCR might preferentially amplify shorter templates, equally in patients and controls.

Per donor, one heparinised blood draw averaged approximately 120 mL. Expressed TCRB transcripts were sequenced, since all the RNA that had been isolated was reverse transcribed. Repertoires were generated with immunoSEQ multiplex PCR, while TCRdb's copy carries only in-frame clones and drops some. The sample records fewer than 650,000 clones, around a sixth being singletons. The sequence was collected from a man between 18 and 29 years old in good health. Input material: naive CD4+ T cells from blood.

The CDR3 nucleotides read TGTGCCAGCAGTCGAACCGGCGGCTGGGCCAACGTCCTGACTTTC. It specifies CASSRTGGWANVLTF. The rearrangement joins TRBV5-4 to TRBJ2-6; D remains unclear. V lost 5 bases, J lost 5 bases, and 14 bases lay in between. The CDR3 is 15 residues long. Per the germline V gene, CDR1 is SGHNT and CDR2 is YYREEE (reference sequence).